This TCR beta chain was identified in a study of T cells in Graves' hyperthyroidism and ophthalmopathy. Study observations and caveats: Before onset, ophthalmopathy was predicted by the model a median around 6 months earlier.

What was amplified from RNA transcripts were TCR beta CDR3 regions. Using the HTBI primer set, a first-round RT-PCR was run on the TCR CDR3. A single record per CDR3 protein comes from TCRdb applying MiXCR to the multiplex PCR reads. The sample has around 430,000 distinct CDR3 sequences; around 14% are singletons. Comments on this clonotype: Its cognate antigen is unknown.

V dropped 0 bases and J dropped 5; count of bases not matched to a gene: 6. The CDR3 covers 16 residues. CDR1 and CDR2 from the germline V gene are LGHDT and YNNKEL (reference sequence). Among the patients, aged 18 to 65, hyperthyroidism was newly diagnosed and had lasted under 2 months. Sequencing used blood. This clonotype originated in a woman aged 25 to 39 with Graves' hyperthyroidism. V and J are TRBV3-1 and TRBJ2-1; 8 bases are shared with TRBD2. The chain's CDR3 is CASSQESLAGNNEQFF. CDR3 nucleotides: TGTGCCAGCAGCCAAGAGAGTCTAGCGGGTAACAATGAGCAGTTCTTC.